The rows below give T cell receptor beta chains drawn from one sample of a study of Graves' ophthalmopathy and Graves' hyperthyroidism. Using its own MiXCR run on the multiplex PCR reads, TCRdb lists one record per CDR3 protein. This table has about 400,000 distinct CDR3 sequences, about 16% appearing once. Sequenced material: peripheral blood. These receptors were collected from a woman in her late teens or twenties with Graves' ophthalmopathy. CDR3s include the opening cysteine and the closing phenylalanine or tryptophan. D genes are given only for firm matches. Clone sizes are given selectively: once, few, many, or a class where the clone is expanded.

J gene	clone size	D gene	V gene	CDR3 protein	CDR3 DNA
TRBJ1-5	many	.	TRBV11-2	CASSLDRGGVRDQPQHF	TGTGCCAGCAGCTTAGACAGGGGCGGGGTTCGGGATCAGCCCCAGCATTTT
TRBJ2-4	.	TRBD1	TRBV5-8	CASSTRDRGGIQYF	TGTGCCAGCAGCACACGCGACAGGGGCGGGATTCAGTACTTC
TRBJ2-2	many	.	TRBV30	CAWSVGNGWTGELFF	TGTGCCTGGAGTGTAGGGAACGGGTGGACCGGGGAGCTGTTTTTT
TRBJ2-7	.	TRBD1	TRBV6-1	CASRRDRAMEQYF	TGTGCCAGCAGAAGGGACAGGGCGATGGAGCAGTACTTC
TRBJ1-1	many	.	TRBV28	CASRSPPGTGRAFF	TGTGCCAGCAGAAGCCCTCCCGGGACCGGGAGAGCTTTCTTT
TRBJ1-5	many	.	TRBV19	CASSEGRTQPQHF	TGTGCCAGTAGTGAAGGCAGGACCCAGCCCCAGCATTTT
TRBJ1-2	.	TRBD1	TRBV7-2	CASSSGQDLGYTF	TGTGCCAGCAGCTCAGGACAGGACTTGGGCTACACCTTC
TRBJ1-5	.	TRBD1	TRBV12-3/TRBV12-4	CASRSAGTGRQPQHF	TGTGCCAGCAGATCAGCCGGGACAGGGCGTCAGCCCCAGCATTTT
TRBJ1-6	many	.	TRBV28	CAIPSGSQSPDSPLHF	TGTGCCATCCCCTCGGGGTCCCAGTCCCCGGATTCACCCCTCCACTTT
TRBJ2-7	many	.	TRBV6-2/TRBV6-3	CASSFLSGPYEQYF	TGTGCCAGCAGTTTCTTAAGCGGGCCCTACGAGCAGTACTTC
TRBJ1-1	.	.	TRBV12-3/TRBV12-4	CASGYRALEAFF	TGTGCCAGCGGTTACAGGGCCCTTGAAGCTTTCTTT
TRBJ1-6	many	.	TRBV7-9	CASSLVGGERGSRNSPLHF	TGTGCCAGCAGCTTAGTCGGAGGGGAAAGGGGTAGCAGAAATTCACCCCTCCACTTT
TRBJ2-7	many	TRBD2	TRBV12-3/TRBV12-4	CASSLEYTAGGLYEQYF	TGTGCCAGCAGTTTAGAATATACGGCGGGAGGGCTCTACGAGCAGTACTTC
TRBJ2-7	many	.	TRBV6-5	CASGILNEQYF	TGTGCCAGCGGGATCTTAAACGAGCAGTACTTC
TRBJ1-2	many	.	TRBV10-3	CAIRGAVSGYTF	TGTGCCATCAGGGGAGCGGTTAGTGGCTACACCTTC
TRBJ2-5	many	TRBD2	TRBV6-5	CASSYGASGIRETQYF	TGTGCCAGCAGTTATGGGGCTAGCGGGATTAGGGAGACCCAGTACTTC
TRBJ2-2	.	TRBD2	TRBV2	CASKEHTAGGPGGELFF	TGTGCCAGCAAGGAGCACACAGCGGGAGGGCCGGGCGGGGAGCTGTTTTTT
TRBJ1-6	.	TRBD1	TRBV10-3	CATVPGQGINSPLHF	TGTGCCACGGTACCGGGACAGGGAATTAATTCACCCCTCCACTTT
TRBJ2-7	many	TRBD2	TRBV7-2	CASSLAGTSPRVEQYF	TGTGCCAGCAGCTTAGCAGGGACTAGCCCCCGAGTGGAGCAGTACTTC
TRBJ1-1	many	.	TRBV20-1	CSARAGPLSPNTEAFF	TGCAGTGCTAGAGCTGGCCCGCTATCCCCTAACACTGAAGCTTTCTTT
TRBJ2-7	many	.	TRBV20-1	CSARTRRESGEQYF	TGCAGTGCTAGGACCCGGCGGGAATCGGGTGAGCAGTACTTC
TRBJ1-1	many	.	TRBV14	CASSQEGEITEAFF	TGTGCCAGCAGCCAAGAGGGGGAGATCACTGAAGCTTTCTTT
TRBJ1-5	.	.	TRBV20-1	CSVEQGDQPQHF	TGCAGTGTGGAACAGGGCGATCAGCCCCAGCATTTT
TRBJ2-4	few	TRBD1	TRBV30	CAWSFTTGTQNIQYF	TGTGCCTGGAGTTTTACGACAGGGACCCAAAACATTCAGTACTTC
TRBJ1-5	few	.	TRBV2	CASSEFGHGGKPQHF	TGTGCCAGCAGTGAATTTGGACATGGGGGAAAGCCCCAGCATTTT
TRBJ2-5	few	TRBD1	TRBV4-3	CASSLGQGAGKETQYF	TGCGCCAGCAGCCTTGGACAGGGGGCCGGTAAAGAGACCCAGTACTTC
TRBJ1-1	.	.	TRBV6-2/TRBV6-3	CASSTPSGHTEAFF	TGTGCCAGCAGTACACCGAGTGGGCACACTGAAGCTTTCTTT
TRBJ2-5	many	.	TRBV6-1	CASSATGRQETQYF	TGTGCCAGCAGTGCAACAGGGCGCCAAGAGACCCAGTACTTC
TRBJ2-7	many	.	TRBV11-2	CASSPLMYDEQYF	TGTGCCAGCAGCCCCCTCATGTATGACGAGCAGTACTTC
TRBJ1-6	many	.	TRBV6-1	CASSVGPEGNSPLHF	TGTGCCAGCAGTGTGGGGCCCGAGGGTAATTCACCCCTCCACTTT
TRBJ1-1	many	TRBD1	TRBV6-5	CASSYTQTGGTEAFF	TGTGCCAGCAGTTACACCCAGACAGGGGGCACTGAAGCTTTCTTT
TRBJ1-5	once	TRBD1	TRBV12-3/TRBV12-4	CASGSRQGGSQPQHF	TGTGCCAGCGGTTCTCGACAGGGAGGGTCTCAGCCCCAGCATTTT
TRBJ2-4	.	.	TRBV6-2/TRBV6-3	CASSYSTAPRPYF	TGTGCCAGCAGTTACTCGACAGCCCCGCGGCCGTACTTC
TRBJ2-7	.	TRBD2	TRBV12-3/TRBV12-4	CASTGWTSGVYEQYF	TGTGCCAGCACCGGGTGGACTAGCGGAGTCTACGAGCAGTACTTC
TRBJ1-1	many	.	TRBV7-8	CASSLEGVVVTAFF	TGTGCCAGCAGCTTAGAGGGGGTAGTCGTAACGGCTTTCTTT
TRBJ2-7	many	TRBD1	TRBV6-5	CASSYVTGVEQYF	TGTGCCAGCAGTTACGTGACAGGGGTTGAGCAGTACTTC
TRBJ1-5	many	.	TRBV3-1	CASSQDYDQPQHF	TGTGCCAGCAGCCAAGATTACGATCAGCCCCAGCATTTT
TRBJ1-1	.	.	TRBV6-1	CASSTPRKNTEAFF	TGTGCCAGCAGTACCCCACGAAAGAACACTGAAGCTTTCTTT
TRBJ1-1	many	.	TRBV14	CASSQEGVPNTEAFF	TGTGCCAGCAGCCAAGAGGGAGTTCCGAACACTGAAGCTTTCTTT
TRBJ2-2	few	.	TRBV11-3	CASSGAGQRTGELFF	TGTGCCAGCAGCGGGGCGGGACAGAGAACCGGGGAGCTGTTTTTT
TRBJ2-7	many	.	TRBV7-2	CASSSPGTPSSEQYF	TGTGCCAGCAGCTCTCCCGGGACCCCCTCTTCGGAGCAGTACTTC
TRBJ1-2	once	.	TRBV7-3	CASSTRGVGGYTF	TGTGCCAGCAGCACCCGAGGCGTCGGGGGCTACACCTTC
TRBJ2-7	many	.	TRBV4-3	CASSHGTVDYEQYF	TGCGCCAGCAGCCACGGGACGGTGGACTACGAGCAGTACTTC